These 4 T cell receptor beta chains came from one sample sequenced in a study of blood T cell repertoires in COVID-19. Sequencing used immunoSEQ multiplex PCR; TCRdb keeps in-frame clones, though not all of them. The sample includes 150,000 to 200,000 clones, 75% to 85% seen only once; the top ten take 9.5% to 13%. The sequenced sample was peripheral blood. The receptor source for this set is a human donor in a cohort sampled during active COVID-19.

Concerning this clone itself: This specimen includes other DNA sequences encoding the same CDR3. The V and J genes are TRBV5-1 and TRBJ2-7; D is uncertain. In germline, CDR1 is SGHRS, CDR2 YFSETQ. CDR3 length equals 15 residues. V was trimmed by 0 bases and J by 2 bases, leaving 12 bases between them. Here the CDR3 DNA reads TGCGCCAGCAGCTTGGAGAGTTCCGGTACCTACGAGCAGTACTTC. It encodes CASSLESSGTYEQYF.

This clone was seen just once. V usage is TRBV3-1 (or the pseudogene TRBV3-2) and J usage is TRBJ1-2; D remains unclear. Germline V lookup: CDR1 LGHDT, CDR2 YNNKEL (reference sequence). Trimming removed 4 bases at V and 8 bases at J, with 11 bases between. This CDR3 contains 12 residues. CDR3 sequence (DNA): TGTGCCAGCAGCCCCACGGGTCGGGGCTACACCTTC. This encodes CASSPTGRGYTF.

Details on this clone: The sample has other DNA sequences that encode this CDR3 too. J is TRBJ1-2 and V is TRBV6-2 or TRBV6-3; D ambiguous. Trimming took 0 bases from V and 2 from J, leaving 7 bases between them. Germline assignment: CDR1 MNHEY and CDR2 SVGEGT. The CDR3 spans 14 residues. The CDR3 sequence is CASSYSGRNYGYTF. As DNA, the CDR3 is TGTGCCAGCAGTTACTCGGGCAGAAACTATGGCTACACCTTC.

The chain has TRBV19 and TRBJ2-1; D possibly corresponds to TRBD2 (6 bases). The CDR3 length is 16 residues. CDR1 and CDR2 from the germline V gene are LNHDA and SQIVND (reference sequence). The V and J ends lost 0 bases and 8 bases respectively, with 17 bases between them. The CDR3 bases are TGTGCCAGTAGTATAGATCGTGGCGGGATAGGGGATGAGCAGTTCTTC. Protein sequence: CASSIDRGGIGDEQFF.